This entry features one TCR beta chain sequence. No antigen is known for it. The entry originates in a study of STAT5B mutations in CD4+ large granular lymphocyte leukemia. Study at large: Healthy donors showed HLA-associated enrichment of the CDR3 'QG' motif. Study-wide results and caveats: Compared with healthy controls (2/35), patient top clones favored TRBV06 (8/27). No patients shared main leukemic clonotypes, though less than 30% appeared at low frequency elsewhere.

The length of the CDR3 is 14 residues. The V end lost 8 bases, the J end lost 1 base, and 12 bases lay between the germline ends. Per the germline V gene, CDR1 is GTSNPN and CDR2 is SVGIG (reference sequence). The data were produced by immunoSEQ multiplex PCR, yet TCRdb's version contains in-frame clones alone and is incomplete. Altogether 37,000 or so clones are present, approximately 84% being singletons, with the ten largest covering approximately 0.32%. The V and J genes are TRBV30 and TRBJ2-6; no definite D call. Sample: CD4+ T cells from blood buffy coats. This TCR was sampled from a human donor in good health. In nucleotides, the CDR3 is TGTGCCGGTACATGGGGATCTGGGGCCAACGTCCTGACTTTC. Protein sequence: CAGTWGSGANVLTF.